This T cell receptor beta chain was captured in a study of blood T cell repertoires in COVID-19. This CDR3 comprises 15 residues. The V end was cut by 4 bases, the J end by 3 bases, with 15 bases between. CDR1 is KGHSH, CDR2 LQKENI, per germline. Data came from immunoSEQ multiplex PCR; TCRdb stores just in-frame clones and leaves some out. The repertoire includes tens of thousands of clones, about 70% of them detected once, and 5.7% sits in the top ten. The sequenced sample consisted of peripheral blood. This TCR was recovered from a man between 50 and 59 years old with active or convalescent COVID-19. The chain uses TRBV18 and TRBJ1-1; D may be TRBD1 (6 bases). CDR3: CASSLTQGTDTEAFF. CDR3 nucleotide sequence: TGTGCCAGCTCACTCACACAGGGTACGGACACTGAAGCTTTCTTT.